A selection of T cell receptor beta chains follows, all from one sample in a study of regulatory T cells in long-lasting Graves disease. In TCRdb, the multiplex PCR reads were re-called with MiXCR into one record per CDR3 protein. Among about 220,000 distinct CDR3 sequences, 15% to 20% were seen once, and the ten largest hold about 12%. Separately, the same data were catalogued under a study of T cells in Graves' hyperthyroidism and ophthalmopathy.

Sequencing was performed on peripheral blood mononuclear cells (PBMCs), taken at new diagnosis, from a patient treated with antithyroid drugs. The receptors here all came from a woman aged 25 to 39 with Graves disease. The CDR3 runs from the conserved cysteine through the conserved F or W. D genes are given only for firm matches. Clone size, where shown, is once, few, many, or a class for clones that have expanded.

d_call	v_call	clone_size	j_call	cdr3_nt	cdr3_aa
NA	TRBV5-1	few	TRBJ1-6	TGCGCCAGCAGCTTGGACCTGCGGCCGACGTCGCTGGAACATAATTCACCCCTCCACTTT	CASSLDLRPTSLEHNSPLHF
TRBD2	TRBV14	many	TRBJ2-1	TGTGCCAGCAGCCGGACCGGGACTAGCGTTGGGTTCTTC	CASSRTGTSVGFF
NA	TRBV5-5	many	TRBJ2-5	TGTGCCAGCAGCTTCATTCAGGGGGGTGAGACCCAGTACTTC	CASSFIQGGETQYF
TRBD1	TRBV2	NA	TRBJ1-5	TGTGCCAGCAGAGAACAGGGGCCCGAGGGGAATCAGCCCCAGCATTTT	CASREQGPEGNQPQHF
TRBD1	TRBV30	many	TRBJ1-1	TGTGCCTCGTACAGGGGTGACACTGAAGCTTTCTTT	CASYRGDTEAFF
TRBD2	TRBV9	many	TRBJ2-2	TGTGCCAGCAGCCGGACTAGTTCCACCGGGGAGCTGTTTTTT	CASSRTSSTGELFF
NA	TRBV7-2	many	TRBJ2-5	TGTGCCAGCAGCGCCGGTGGACCCAAAGAGACCCAGTACTTC	CASSAGGPKETQYF
TRBD2	TRBV11-2	many	TRBJ2-1	TGTGCCAGCAGCTTAGCCCTAGCGGGGTACAATGAGCAGTTCTTC	CASSLALAGYNEQFF
TRBD1	TRBV30	many	TRBJ2-2	TGTGCCTGGAGTGTCCAACAGGGGGCGAGGACCGGGGAGCTGTTTTTT	CAWSVQQGARTGELFF
TRBD1	TRBV20-1	many	TRBJ2-7	TGCAGTGCTCCGGGGACAGGGGACTTAGATTACGAGCAGTACTTC	CSAPGTGDLDYEQYF
TRBD2	TRBV7-9	many	TRBJ2-3	TGTGCCAGCAGCTCCGAACGGGGGGTGACCACAGATACGCAGTATTTT	CASSSERGVTTDTQYF
TRBD1	TRBV5-1	many	TRBJ1-1	TGCGCCAGCAGCTCTGTCCAACAGGGGACTGAAGCTTTCTTT	CASSSVQQGTEAFF
TRBD1	TRBV4-1	few	TRBJ2-7	TGCGCCAGCAGCCAACTGGGACAGGGGAAGAGAGAGCAGTACTTC	CASSQLGQGKREQYF
TRBD2	TRBV28	many	TRBJ2-7	TGTGCCAGCAGTCCCCTCGCGGGAGCAACCTACGAGCAGTACTTC	CASSPLAGATYEQYF
NA	TRBV6-2/TRBV6-3	many	TRBJ1-5	TGTGCCAGCAGTTTAAATACGTTTCAGCCCCAGCATTTT	CASSLNTFQPQHF
TRBD2	TRBV11-2	NA	TRBJ2-5	TGTGCCAGTAGCTTAGGTATACTAGCGGAGGGGTACCAAGAGACCCAGTACTTC	CASSLGILAEGYQETQYF
NA	TRBV5-1	many	TRBJ1-1	TGCGCCAGCAGGTACCAGGACAGGAACACTGAAGCTTTCTTT	CASRYQDRNTEAFF
NA	TRBV12-3/TRBV12-4	many	TRBJ1-5	TGTGCCAGCAGTAACAGGAGGAGGGGCAATCAGCCCCAGCATTTT	CASSNRRRGNQPQHF
NA	TRBV12-3/TRBV12-4	NA	TRBJ2-7	TGTGCCAGCAGTTTGAGGACCTCCTACGAGCAGTACTTC	CASSLRTSYEQYF
TRBD2	TRBV12-3/TRBV12-4	many	TRBJ2-3	TGTGCCAGCAGGTATACTAGCGGGCCAACGGGTACGCAGTATTTT	CASRYTSGPTGTQYF
NA	TRBV6-1	few	TRBJ1-1	TGTGCCAGCAGTACTTTCAGAGAAGCTTTCTTT	CASSTFREAFF
NA	TRBV27	few	TRBJ2-1	TGTGCCAGCAGTATCTCGCCCTCGAATGAGCAGTTCTTC	CASSISPSNEQFF
NA	TRBV19	many	TRBJ2-1	TGTGCCAGTAGTATAGGGGCAGGGAATGGCAGAGAGCAGTTCTTC	CASSIGAGNGREQFF
NA	TRBV2	many	TRBJ1-2	TGTGCCAGGGCGGAACTAGATGGCTACACCTTC	CARAELDGYTF
NA	TRBV27	many	TRBJ2-7	TGTGCCAGCAGTCTATGGGTGGGGCCCGGGGCTAGAGCCTACGAGCAGTACTTC	CASSLWVGPGARAYEQYF
TRBD2	TRBV30	many	TRBJ2-2	TGTGCCTGGACGGGCGGGGGGGTTTACGCCGGGGAGCTGTTTTTT	CAWTGGGVYAGELFF
NA	TRBV5-4	many	TRBJ1-4	TGTGCCAGCAGCTTAAGTAATTCGGGTCTGTTTTTT	CASSLSNSGLFF
NA	TRBV2	many	TRBJ2-1	TGTGCCAGCAGCGGAGACTTCAGCTCCTACAATGAGCAGTTCTTC	CASSGDFSSYNEQFF
NA	TRBV12-3/TRBV12-4	many	TRBJ1-2	TGTGCCAGCACTACCGACAGGAAGAACTATGGCTACACCTTC	CASTTDRKNYGYTF
NA	TRBV28	many	TRBJ2-1	TGTGCCAGCAGTCCCGAGGAGCCAACCTACAATGAGCAGTTCTTC	CASSPEEPTYNEQFF
TRBD2	TRBV28	many	TRBJ2-3	TGTGCCAGCAGTCCCCCCCCCGGACTAGCGGAGCTCACAGATACGCAGTATTTT	CASSPPPGLAELTDTQYF
TRBD2	TRBV2	NA	TRBJ2-5	TGTGCCAGCAGTCGACTAGCGGGAGACCAAGAGACCCAGTACTTC	CASSRLAGDQETQYF
TRBD2	TRBV5-1	NA	TRBJ2-2	TGCGCCAGCAGCTCTAAAACACTAGCGGGAGCAACCGCGAACACCGGGGAGCTGTTTTTT	CASSSKTLAGATANTGELFF
TRBD2	TRBV29-1	many	TRBJ2-3	TGCAGCGTTGCGCGCCAGCGGGGAGGAGATACGCAGTATTTT	CSVARQRGGDTQYF
NA	TRBV9	NA	TRBJ2-1	TGTGCCAGCAGCGTAGCTCAACTAGCCGCCTACAATGAGCAGTTCTTC	CASSVAQLAAYNEQFF
NA	TRBV11-3	many	TRBJ2-7	TGTGCCAGCAGCTTTAACCTAGTCTCCTACGAGCAGTACTTC	CASSFNLVSYEQYF
TRBD2	TRBV20-1	NA	TRBJ2-3	TGCAGTGCTAACCGACCGGGACTAGCGGACTACACAGATACGCAGTATTTT	CSANRPGLADYTDTQYF
TRBD2	TRBV11-1	NA	TRBJ2-7	TGTGCCAGCAGCTTCATAGCGGGAGTAAAGAGCGAGCAGTACTTC	CASSFIAGVKSEQYF
NA	TRBV28	NA	TRBJ2-1	TGTGCCACCAGCATCCTTAGCGGCTACAATGAGCAGTTCTTC	CATSILSGYNEQFF
NA	TRBV19	many	TRBJ1-2	TGTGCCAGTAGTACCGGGGACGCGAAAGGGGACTATGGCTACACCTTC	CASSTGDAKGDYGYTF
NA	TRBV30	many	TRBJ1-2	TGTGCCTGGACCATAGGGGGGATTGGCGGCTACACCTTC	CAWTIGGIGGYTF
NA	TRBV7-9	many	TRBJ2-1	TGTGCCAGCAGCATAACCGGGACTTGGCGGCACAATGAGCAGTTCTTC	CASSITGTWRHNEQFF
TRBD1	TRBV25-1	NA	TRBJ1-6	TGTGCCAGCAGTGCGGGGGACAGGGAATTTTCACCCCTCCACTTT	CASSAGDREFSPLHF
TRBD2	TRBV20-1	few	TRBJ2-7	TGCAGTGCTAGAGATCGGGGGACTATCGACGAGCAGTACTTC	CSARDRGTIDEQYF
TRBD2	TRBV11-3	few	TRBJ2-1	TGTGCCAGCAGCTTAGATCTAGCGGAGCCTTACAATGAGCAGTTCTTC	CASSLDLAEPYNEQFF
NA	TRBV12-3/TRBV12-4	many	TRBJ2-3	TGTGCCAGCAGTTTAGCGGCGGGCCCTACCCCTGATACGCAGTATTTT	CASSLAAGPTPDTQYF
NA	TRBV12-5	many	TRBJ1-4	TGTGCTAGTGGTTTGGTACGGGGGGGCGCATTCGAAAAACTGTTTTTT	CASGLVRGGAFEKLFF
TRBD2	TRBV12-3/TRBV12-4	many	TRBJ2-2	TGTGCCACCAAGCGGGGACCCGGGGAGCTGTTTTTT	CATKRGPGELFF
TRBD1	TRBV5-1	many	TRBJ2-1	TGCGCCAGCAGCTTGGGACAGGGGGGGATCAGGGAGCAGTTCTTC	CASSLGQGGIREQFF
NA	TRBV5-4	NA	TRBJ1-1	TGTGCCAGCAGCCTTCCTTCAGTGAACACTGAAGCTTTCTTT	CASSLPSVNTEAFF
TRBD1	TRBV9	few	TRBJ2-4	TGTGCCAGCAGCATAGCCCAGGGGGAAGGTAACATTCAGTACTTC	CASSIAQGEGNIQYF